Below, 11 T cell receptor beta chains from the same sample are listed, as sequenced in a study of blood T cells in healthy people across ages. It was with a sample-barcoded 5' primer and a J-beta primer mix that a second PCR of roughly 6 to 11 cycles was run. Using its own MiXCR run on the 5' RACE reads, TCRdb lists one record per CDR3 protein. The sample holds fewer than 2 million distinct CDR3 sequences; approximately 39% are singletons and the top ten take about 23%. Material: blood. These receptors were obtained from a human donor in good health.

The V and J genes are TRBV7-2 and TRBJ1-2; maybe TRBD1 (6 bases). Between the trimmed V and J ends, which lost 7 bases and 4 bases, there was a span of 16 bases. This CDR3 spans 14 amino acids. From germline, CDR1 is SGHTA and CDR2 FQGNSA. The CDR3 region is CASTVATGPYGYTF. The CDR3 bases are TGTGCCAGCACCGTTGCAACAGGGCCCTATGGCTACACCTTC.

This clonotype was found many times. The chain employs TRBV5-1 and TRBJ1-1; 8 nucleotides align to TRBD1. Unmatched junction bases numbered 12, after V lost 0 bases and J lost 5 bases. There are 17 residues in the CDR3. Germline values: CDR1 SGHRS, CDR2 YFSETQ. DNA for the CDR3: TGCGCCAGCAGCTTGGGGCTTACTCGGACAGGGCGGACTGAAGCTTTCTTT. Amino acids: CASSLGLTRTGRTEAFF.

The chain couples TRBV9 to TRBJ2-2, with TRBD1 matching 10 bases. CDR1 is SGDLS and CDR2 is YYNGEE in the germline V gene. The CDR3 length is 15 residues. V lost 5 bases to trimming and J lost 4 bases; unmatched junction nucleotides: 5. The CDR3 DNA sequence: TGTGCCAGCAGTCGGGACAGGGGACTCACCGGGGAGCTGTTTTTT. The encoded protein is CASSRDRGLTGELFF.

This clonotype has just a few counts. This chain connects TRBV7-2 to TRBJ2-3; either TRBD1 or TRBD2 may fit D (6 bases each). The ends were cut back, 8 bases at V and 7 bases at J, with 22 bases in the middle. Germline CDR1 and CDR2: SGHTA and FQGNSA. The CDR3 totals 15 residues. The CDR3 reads CASVRDNPRSNTQYF. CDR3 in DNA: TGTGCCAGCGTGCGGGACAACCCTCGGTCAAATACGCAGTATTTT.

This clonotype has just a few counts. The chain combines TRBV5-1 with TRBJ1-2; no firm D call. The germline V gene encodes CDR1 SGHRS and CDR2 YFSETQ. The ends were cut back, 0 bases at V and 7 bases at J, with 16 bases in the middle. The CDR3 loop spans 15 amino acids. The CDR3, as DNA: TGCGCCAGCAGCTTGGACTATGTCATTGGAAGTGGCTACACCTTC. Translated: CASSLDYVIGSGYTF.

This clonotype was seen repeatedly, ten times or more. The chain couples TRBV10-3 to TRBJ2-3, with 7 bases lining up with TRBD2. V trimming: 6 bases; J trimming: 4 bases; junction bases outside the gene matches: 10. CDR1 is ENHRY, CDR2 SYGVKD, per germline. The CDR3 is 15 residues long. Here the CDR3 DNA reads TGTGCCATCAGCCCCCGCAGCGGGGCTGCAGATACGCAGTATTTT. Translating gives CAISPRSGAADTQYF.

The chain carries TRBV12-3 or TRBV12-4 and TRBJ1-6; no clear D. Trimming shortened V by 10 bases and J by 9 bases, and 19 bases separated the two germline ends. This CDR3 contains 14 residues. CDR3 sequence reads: CAILLRKYGSPLHF. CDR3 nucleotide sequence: TGTGCCATCCTACTTCGGAAATATGGTTCACCCCTCCACTTT.

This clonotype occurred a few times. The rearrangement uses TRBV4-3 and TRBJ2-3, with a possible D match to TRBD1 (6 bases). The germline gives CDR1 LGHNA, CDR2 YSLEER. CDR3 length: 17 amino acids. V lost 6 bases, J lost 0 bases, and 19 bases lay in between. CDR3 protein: CASSHTMWDTSTDTQYF. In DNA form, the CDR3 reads TGCGCCAGCAGTCACACTATGTGGGACACAAGCACAGATACGCAGTATTTT.

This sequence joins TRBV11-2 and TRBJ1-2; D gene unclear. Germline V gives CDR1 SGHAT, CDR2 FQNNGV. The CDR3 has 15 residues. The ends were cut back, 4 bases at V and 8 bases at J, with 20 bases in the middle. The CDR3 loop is CASSSRVSGVGGYTF. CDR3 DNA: TGTGCCAGCAGCTCCAGAGTTTCTGGGGTGGGGGGCTACACCTTC.

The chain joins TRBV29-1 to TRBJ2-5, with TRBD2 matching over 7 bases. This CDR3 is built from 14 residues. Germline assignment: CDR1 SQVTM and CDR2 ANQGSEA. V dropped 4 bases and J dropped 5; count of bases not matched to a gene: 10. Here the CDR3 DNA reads TGCAGCGTTGGTCTAGCGGTCCACCGGGAGACCCAGTACTTC. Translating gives CSVGLAVHRETQYF.

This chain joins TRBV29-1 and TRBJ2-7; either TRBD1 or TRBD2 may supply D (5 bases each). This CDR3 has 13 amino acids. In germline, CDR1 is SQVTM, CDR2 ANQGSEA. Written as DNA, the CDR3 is TGCGGCGCTAACACAGGAGGCGACTACGAGCAGTACTTC. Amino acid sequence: CGANTGGDYEQYF.